Shown below are 15 T cell receptor beta chains from a single sample sequenced in a study of identical twins. TCRdb redid the calling of the 5' RACE reads with MiXCR, one entry per CDR3 protein. The sample carries over 600,000 distinct CDR3 sequences, around 21% recorded once. The sample was also reused in another study, on T cells expressing NK-cell markers.

The sequenced material came from PBMCs. Source of these receptors: a woman aged 18-35 years in good health.

The chain carries TRBV4-1 and TRBJ2-5; TRBD1 or TRBD2 may be the D gene (5 bases each). This CDR3 has 16 residues. CDR1 is MGHRA, CDR2 YSYEKL, per germline. Trimming cost V 0 bases and J 5 bases, with 16 bases left between them. The CDR3 sequence is CASSQEGTRFRETQYF. The CDR3 coding sequence is TGCGCCAGCAGCCAAGAAGGGACCCGATTTCGGGAGACCCAGTACTTC.

This clonotype was seen a handful of times. The chain uses TRBV20-1 and TRBJ2-3; no reliable D call. V was shortened by 3 bases and J by 0 bases, with 13 bases between the two germline ends. This CDR3 contains 15 residues. Germline values: CDR1 DFQATT, CDR2 SNEGSKA (reference sequence). The CDR3 DNA reads as TGCAGTGCTAGTCCGCCTCCGACTAGCACAGATACGCAGTATTTT. Translated: CSASPPPTSTDTQYF.

In its sample, this clonotype was seen a few times. The rearrangement uses TRBV7-2 and TRBJ1-1, with a tentative D call TRBD1 (5 bases). The germline V gene has CDR1 SGHTA and CDR2 FQGNSA. The CDR3 has 15 amino acids. V was shortened by 1 base and J by 2 bases, with 11 bases between the two germline ends. CDR3 residues: CASSLEGTANTEAFF. CDR3 sequence (DNA): TGTGCCAGCAGCTTAGAAGGGACGGCTAACACTGAAGCTTTCTTT.

This clonotype was observed a few times. This chain links TRBV5-1 with TRBJ2-1; 8 bases fit TRBD2. The ends lost 2 bases at V and 10 bases at J; junction bases unmatched: 20. CDR1 and CDR2 (germline): SGHRS, YFSETQ. The CDR3 sequence is 18 residues long. In DNA, the CDR3 is TGCGCCAGCAGCTTCGACACCTGGCAAGGCGCGGGAGGTGGCGAGCAGTTCTTC. Translated, it gives CASSFDTWQGAGGGEQFF.

The chain employs TRBV20-1 and TRBJ2-7; weak D call: TRBD2 (5 bases). Per the germline V gene, CDR1 is DFQATT and CDR2 is SNEGSKA (reference sequence). Trimming took 6 bases from V and 0 from J, leaving 9 bases between them. This CDR3 contains 12 residues. CDR3 sequence: CSAPAGSYEQYF. The DNA of the CDR3 is TGCAGTGCCCCGGCGGGCTCCTACGAGCAGTACTTC.

This clonotype was counted a few times. This chain joins TRBV12-3 or TRBV12-4 and TRBJ2-7; TRBD1 agrees at 7 bases. The CDR3 consists of 15 residues. V trimming: 3 bases; J trimming: 5 bases; junction bases outside the gene matches: 10. In DNA, the CDR3 is TGTGCCAGCAGTTTCCGAGGGGGCATAGGAAACGAGCAGTACTTC. Its translation is CASSFRGGIGNEQYF.

V usage is TRBV29-1 and J usage is TRBJ2-1; tentative D call: TRBD2 (6 bases). The CDR3 is 15 residues long. Trimming removed 5 bases at V and 3 bases at J, with 17 bases between. Germline V gives CDR1 SQVTM, CDR2 ANQGSEA. CDR3 coding DNA: TGCAGCGTTATCATGACTAGAAGGATCTACAATGAGCAGTTCTTC. This gives the protein CSVIMTRRIYNEQFF.

Many counts were recorded for this clonotype. The chain recombines TRBV29-1 with TRBJ2-3; D not certain. The CDR3 is 11 amino acids. Germline V gene lookup returns CDR1 SQVTM and CDR2 ANQGSEA. Trimming took 4 bases from V and 5 from J, leaving 7 bases between them. CDR3 sequence (DNA): TGCAGCGTTGTTTCCGGAGATACGCAGTATTTT. Translated, it gives CSVVSGDTQYF.

The chain has TRBV19 and TRBJ1-1, with 8 bases fitting TRBD1. The junction had 6 bases not matched to a gene; V was cut back by 3 bases and J by 0 bases. The germline V gene encodes CDR1 LNHDA and CDR2 SQIVND (reference sequence). The CDR3 spans 16 residues. The DNA of the CDR3 is TGTGCCAGTAGTATTAGGGACAGGACTGTGAACACTGAAGCTTTCTTT. Residues: CASSIRDRTVNTEAFF.

This chain joins TRBV11-2 and TRBJ2-1; 11 bases are a match to TRBD2. Unmatched junction bases numbered 7, after V lost 7 bases and J lost 5 bases. Per the germline V gene, CDR1 is SGHAT and CDR2 is FQNNGV. This CDR3 has 15 amino acids. DNA for the CDR3: TGTGCCAGCACCCCCGGGACTAGCGGTAACAATGAGCAGTTCTTC. Translation gives CASTPGTSGNNEQFF.

The sample holds many counts of this clonotype. The chain is built from TRBV5-6 and TRBJ1-2, with TRBD1 as a possible D gene (6 bases). The CDR3 runs to 13 residues. Germline CDR1 and CDR2: SGHDT and YYEEEE. Trimming stripped 3 bases from V and 3 bases from J, with 9 bases between. The CDR3 loop is CASSSTGYYGYTF. The CDR3, as DNA: TGTGCCAGCAGCTCGACAGGATACTATGGCTACACCTTC.

In nucleotides, the CDR3 is TGCAGCGTTGTAAGTCCACAGGGGAATGAGCAGTTCTTC. Translation gives CSVVSPQGNEQFF. This sequence joins TRBV29-1 and TRBJ2-1; 7 bases are a match to TRBD1. Germline V gene lookup returns CDR1 SQVTM and CDR2 ANQGSEA. The CDR3 extends over 13 amino acids. Trimming cost V 4 bases and J 7 bases; bases outside gene matches: 7.

This clonotype has a count of ten or more. This rearrangement joins TRBV6-5 to TRBJ1-1; D is undetermined. Looked up from germline, CDR1 is MNHEY and CDR2 is SVGAGI. CDR3 length equals 15 residues. Trimming stripped 1 base from V and 3 bases from J, with 12 bases between. CDR3 protein: CASSYYSGRDTEAFF. CDR3 DNA: TGTGCCAGCAGTTACTATTCAGGAAGGGACACTGAAGCTTTCTTT.

This chain links TRBV29-1 with TRBJ2-6; a possible D gene is TRBD2 (5 bases). There are 15 residues in the CDR3. The germline CDR1 and CDR2 sequences are SQVTM and ANQGSEA. Trimming stripped 4 bases from V and 0 bases from J, with 10 bases between. The CDR3 loop is CSVGVAGSGANVLTF. The CDR3, as DNA: TGCAGCGTTGGGGTTGCGGGCTCTGGGGCCAACGTCCTGACTTTC.

This clonotype was observed a handful of times. The chain couples TRBV20-1 to TRBJ2-3; no definite D call. Trimming removed 5 bases at V and 4 bases at J, with 4 bases between. CDR3 size: 10 residues. CDR1 and CDR2 from the germline V gene are DFQATT and SNEGSKA (reference sequence). DNA of the CDR3: TGCAGTGCTGGGGCAGATACGCAGTATTTT. Its translation: CSAGADTQYF.